The T cell receptor beta chain under discussion was sequenced for a study of T-cell memory formation after mild COVID-19. The overall study: TCR clusters were mostly confined to one donor each. Overall study findings and caveats: Clones contracting across day 15 to 85 had a balanced CD4/CD8 profile; later expanding clones leaned CD4+. Contracting CD4+ clones lay largely in CM and EM, with CD8+ ones residing in EMRA.

As concerns this clonotype: Its antigen is not identified.

Germline V gene data show CDR1 as LGHDT and CDR2 as YNNKEL (reference sequence). This CDR3 is 15 amino acids long. V lost 3 bases to trimming and J lost 5 bases; unmatched junction nucleotides: 5. 5'RACE primed at constant segments yielded TCR alpha and TCR beta cDNA libraries bearing sample barcodes and UMIs. MiXCR was run by TCRdb on the 5' RACE reads, yielding one entry per CDR3 protein. The table has under 550,000 distinct CDR3 sequences, 15% to 20% seen once. The V and J genes are TRBV3-1 and TRBJ2-7, with TRBD1 matching over 12 bases. This TCR came from an adult woman who had mild COVID-19 (a few samples of this study predate the infection). Cell type and time point are not known. Sequencing was carried out using PBMCs or a T cell subset sorted from them (not recorded which). The chain's CDR3 is CASSHNRDRGHEQYF. The CDR3 region has the DNA TGTGCCAGCAGCCACAACCGGGACAGGGGGCACGAGCAGTACTTC.